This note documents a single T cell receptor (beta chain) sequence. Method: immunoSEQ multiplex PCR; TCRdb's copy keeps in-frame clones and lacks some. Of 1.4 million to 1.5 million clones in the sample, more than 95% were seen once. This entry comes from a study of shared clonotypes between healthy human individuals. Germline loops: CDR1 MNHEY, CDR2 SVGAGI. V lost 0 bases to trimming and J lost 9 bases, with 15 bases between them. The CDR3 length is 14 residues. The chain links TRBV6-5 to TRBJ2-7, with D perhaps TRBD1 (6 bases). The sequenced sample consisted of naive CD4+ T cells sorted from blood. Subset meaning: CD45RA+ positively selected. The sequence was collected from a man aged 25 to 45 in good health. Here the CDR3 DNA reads TGTGCCAGCAGTTACTCGGCTACAGGGTATGGGCAGTACTTC. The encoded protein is CASSYSATGYGQYF.